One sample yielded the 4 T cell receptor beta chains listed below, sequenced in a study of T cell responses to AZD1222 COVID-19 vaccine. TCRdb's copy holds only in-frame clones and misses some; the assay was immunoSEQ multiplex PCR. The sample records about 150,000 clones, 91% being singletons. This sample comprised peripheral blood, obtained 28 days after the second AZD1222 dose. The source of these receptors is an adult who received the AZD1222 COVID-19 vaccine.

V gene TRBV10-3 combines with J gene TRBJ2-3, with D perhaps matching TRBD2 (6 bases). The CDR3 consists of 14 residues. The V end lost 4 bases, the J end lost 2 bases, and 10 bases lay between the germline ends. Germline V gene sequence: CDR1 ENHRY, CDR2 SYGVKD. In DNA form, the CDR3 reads TGTGCCATCAGTGGTACGGGGGTCACAGATACGCAGTATTTT. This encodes CAISGTGVTDTQYF.

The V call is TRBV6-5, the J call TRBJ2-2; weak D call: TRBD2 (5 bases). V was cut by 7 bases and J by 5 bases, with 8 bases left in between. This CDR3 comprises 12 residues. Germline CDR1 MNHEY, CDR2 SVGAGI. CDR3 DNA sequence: TGTGCCAGCACAGAGGGAACCGGGGAGCTGTTTTTT. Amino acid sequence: CASTEGTGELFF.

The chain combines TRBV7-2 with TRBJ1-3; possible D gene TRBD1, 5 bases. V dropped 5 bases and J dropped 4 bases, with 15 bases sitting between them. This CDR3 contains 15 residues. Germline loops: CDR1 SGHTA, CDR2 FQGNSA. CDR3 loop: CASSAARVGGNTIYF. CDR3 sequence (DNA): TGTGCCAGCAGCGCGGCCAGGGTTGGCGGAAACACCATATATTTT.

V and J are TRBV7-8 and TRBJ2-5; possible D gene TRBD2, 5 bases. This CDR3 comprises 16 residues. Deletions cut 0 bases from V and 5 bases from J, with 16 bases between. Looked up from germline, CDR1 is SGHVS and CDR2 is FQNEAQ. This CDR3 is CASSLAGIVAGETQYF. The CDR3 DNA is TGTGCCAGCAGCTTAGCCGGGATCGTAGCTGGTGAGACCCAGTACTTC.